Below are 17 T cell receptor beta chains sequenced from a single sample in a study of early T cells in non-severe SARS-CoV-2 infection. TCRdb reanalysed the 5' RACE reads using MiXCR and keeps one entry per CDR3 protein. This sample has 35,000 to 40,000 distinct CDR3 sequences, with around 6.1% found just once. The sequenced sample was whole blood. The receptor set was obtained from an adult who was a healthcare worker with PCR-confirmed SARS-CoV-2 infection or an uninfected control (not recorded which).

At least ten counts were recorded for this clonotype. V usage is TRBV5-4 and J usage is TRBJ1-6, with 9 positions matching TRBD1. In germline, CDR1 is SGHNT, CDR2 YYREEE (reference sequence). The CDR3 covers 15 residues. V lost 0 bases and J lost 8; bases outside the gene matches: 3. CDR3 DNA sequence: TGTGCCAGCAGCTTGGGGGACAGGGATCATTCACCCCTCCACTTT. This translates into CASSLGDRDHSPLHF.

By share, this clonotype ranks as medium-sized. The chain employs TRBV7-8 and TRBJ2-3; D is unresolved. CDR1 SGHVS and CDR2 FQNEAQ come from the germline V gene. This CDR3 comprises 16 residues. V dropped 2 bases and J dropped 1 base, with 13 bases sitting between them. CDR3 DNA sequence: TGTGCCAGCAGCTTATGGCTAATACGCGGCACAGATACGCAGTATTTT. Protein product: CASSLWLIRGTDTQYF.

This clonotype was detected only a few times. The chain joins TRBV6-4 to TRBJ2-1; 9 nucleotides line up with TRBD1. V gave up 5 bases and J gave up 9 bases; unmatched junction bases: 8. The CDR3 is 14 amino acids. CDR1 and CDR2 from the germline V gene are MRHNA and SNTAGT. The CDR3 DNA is TGTGCCAGCAGTCCACAGGGGGCGTCCGTTGAGCAGTTCTTC. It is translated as CASSPQGASVEQFF.

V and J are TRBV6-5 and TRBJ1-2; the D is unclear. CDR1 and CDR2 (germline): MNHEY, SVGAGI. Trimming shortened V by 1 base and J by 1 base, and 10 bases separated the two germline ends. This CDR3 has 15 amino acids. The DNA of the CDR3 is TGTGCCAGCAGTTACTGGCCCGCTGTTAACTATGGCTACACCTTC. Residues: CASSYWPAVNYGYTF.

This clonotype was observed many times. DNA of the CDR3: TGTGCCAGTAGTCTCGGACAGGGGCCCGTTGCGCAGTATTTT. Amino acid sequence: CASSLGQGPVAQYF. The V call is TRBV19, the J call TRBJ2-3, with 9 bases lining up with TRBD1. The V gene end was trimmed by 5 bases and the J gene end by 10 bases; junction bases not matched to a gene: 10. CDR1 LNHDA and CDR2 SQIVND come from the germline V gene (reference sequence). The length of the CDR3 is 14 residues.

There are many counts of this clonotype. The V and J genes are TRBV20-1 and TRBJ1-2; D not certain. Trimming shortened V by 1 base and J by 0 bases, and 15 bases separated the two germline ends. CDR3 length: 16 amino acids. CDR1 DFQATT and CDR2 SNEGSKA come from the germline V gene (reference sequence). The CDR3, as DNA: TGCAGTGCTAGAGCTGATTGGTTCAGTACTAACTATGGCTACACCTTC. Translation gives CSARADWFSTNYGYTF.

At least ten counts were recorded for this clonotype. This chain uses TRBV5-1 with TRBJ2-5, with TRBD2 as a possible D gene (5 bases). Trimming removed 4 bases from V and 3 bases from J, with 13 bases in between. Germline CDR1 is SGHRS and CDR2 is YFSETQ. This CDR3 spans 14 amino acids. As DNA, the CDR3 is TGCGCCAGCAGCACGGGCTCGGGGAAAGAGACCCAGTACTTC. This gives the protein CASSTGSGKETQYF. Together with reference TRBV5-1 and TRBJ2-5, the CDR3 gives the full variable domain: KAGVTQTPRYLIKTRGQQVTLSCSPISGHRSVSWYQQTPGQGLQFLFEYFSETQRNKGNFPGRFSGRQFSNSRSEMNVSTLELGDSALYLCASSTGSGKETQYFGPGTRLLVL.

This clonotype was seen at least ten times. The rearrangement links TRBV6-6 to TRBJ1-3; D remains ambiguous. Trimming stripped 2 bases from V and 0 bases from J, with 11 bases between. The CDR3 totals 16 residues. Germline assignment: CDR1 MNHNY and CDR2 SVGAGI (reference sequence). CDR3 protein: CASSYLAGASGNTIYF. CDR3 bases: TGTGCCAGCAGTTACCTCGCAGGCGCCTCTGGAAACACCATATATTTT.

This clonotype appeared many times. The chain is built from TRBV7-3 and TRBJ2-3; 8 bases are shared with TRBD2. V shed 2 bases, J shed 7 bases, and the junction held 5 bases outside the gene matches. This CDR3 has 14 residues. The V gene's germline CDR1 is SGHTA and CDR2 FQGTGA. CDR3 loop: CASSLLAGGYTQYF. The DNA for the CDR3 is TGTGCCAGCAGCTTACTGGCGGGGGGATATACGCAGTATTTT.

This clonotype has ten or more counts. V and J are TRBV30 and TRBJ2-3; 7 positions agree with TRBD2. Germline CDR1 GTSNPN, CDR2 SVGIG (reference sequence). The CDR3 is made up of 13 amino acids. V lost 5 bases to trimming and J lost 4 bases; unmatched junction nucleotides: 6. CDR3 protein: CAWGTAGADTQYF. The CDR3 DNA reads TGTGCCTGGGGGACCGCGGGGGCAGATACGCAGTATTTT. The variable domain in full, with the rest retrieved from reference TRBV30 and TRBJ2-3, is SQTIHQWPATLVQPVGSPLSLECTVEGTSNPNLYWYRQAAGRGLQLLFYSVGIGQISSEVPQNLSASRPQDRQFILSSKKLLLSDSGFYLCAWGTAGADTQYFGPGTRLTVL.

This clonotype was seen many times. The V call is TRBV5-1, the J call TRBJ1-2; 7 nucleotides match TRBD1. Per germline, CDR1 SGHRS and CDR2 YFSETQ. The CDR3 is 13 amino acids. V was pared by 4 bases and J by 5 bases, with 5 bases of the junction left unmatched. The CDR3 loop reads CASSPQGTYGYTF. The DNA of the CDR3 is TGCGCCAGCAGCCCACAGGGGACTTATGGCTACACCTTC.

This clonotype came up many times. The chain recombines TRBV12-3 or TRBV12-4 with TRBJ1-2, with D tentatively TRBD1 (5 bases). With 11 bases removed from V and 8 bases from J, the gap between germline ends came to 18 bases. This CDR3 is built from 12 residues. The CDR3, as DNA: TGTGCCTCTGCGCTGGGGGGATACGGCTACACCTTC. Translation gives CASALGGYGYTF.

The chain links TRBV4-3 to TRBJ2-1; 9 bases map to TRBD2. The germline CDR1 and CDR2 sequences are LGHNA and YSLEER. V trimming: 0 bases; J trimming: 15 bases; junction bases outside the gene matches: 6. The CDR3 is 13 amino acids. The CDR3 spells CASSQDRRGGLFF. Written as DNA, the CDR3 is TGCGCCAGCAGCCAAGACCGGCGGGGGGGCCTGTTCTTC.

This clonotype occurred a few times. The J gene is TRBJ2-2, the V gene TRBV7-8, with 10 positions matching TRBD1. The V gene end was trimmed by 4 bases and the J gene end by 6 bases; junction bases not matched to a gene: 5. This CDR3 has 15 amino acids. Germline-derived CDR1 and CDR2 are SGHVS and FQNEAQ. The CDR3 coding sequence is TGTGCCAGCAGCTCCCGGGACAGGGGTGCCGGGGAGCTGTTTTTT. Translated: CASSSRDRGAGELFF.

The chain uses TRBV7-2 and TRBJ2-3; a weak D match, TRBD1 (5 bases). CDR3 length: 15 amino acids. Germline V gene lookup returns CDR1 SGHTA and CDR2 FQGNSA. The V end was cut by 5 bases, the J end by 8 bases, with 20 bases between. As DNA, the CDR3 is TGTGCCAGCAGCCCTTCGTCCAGGGCCTTGGGTACGCAGTATTTT. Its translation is CASSPSSRALGTQYF.

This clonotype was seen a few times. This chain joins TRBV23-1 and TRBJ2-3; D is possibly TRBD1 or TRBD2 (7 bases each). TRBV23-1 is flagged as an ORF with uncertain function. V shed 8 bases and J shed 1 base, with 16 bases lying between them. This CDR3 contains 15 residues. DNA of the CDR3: TGCGCCAGCCCAGGGGGGGGGGCTCGCACAGATACGCAGTATTTT. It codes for CASPGGGARTDTQYF.

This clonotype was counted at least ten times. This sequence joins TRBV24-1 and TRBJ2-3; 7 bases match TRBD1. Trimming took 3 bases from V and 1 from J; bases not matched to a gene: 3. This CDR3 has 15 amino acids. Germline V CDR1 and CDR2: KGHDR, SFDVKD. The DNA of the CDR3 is TGTGCCACCAGTGATACCGGGACAGGCACAGATACGCAGTATTTT. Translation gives CATSDTGTGTDTQYF.